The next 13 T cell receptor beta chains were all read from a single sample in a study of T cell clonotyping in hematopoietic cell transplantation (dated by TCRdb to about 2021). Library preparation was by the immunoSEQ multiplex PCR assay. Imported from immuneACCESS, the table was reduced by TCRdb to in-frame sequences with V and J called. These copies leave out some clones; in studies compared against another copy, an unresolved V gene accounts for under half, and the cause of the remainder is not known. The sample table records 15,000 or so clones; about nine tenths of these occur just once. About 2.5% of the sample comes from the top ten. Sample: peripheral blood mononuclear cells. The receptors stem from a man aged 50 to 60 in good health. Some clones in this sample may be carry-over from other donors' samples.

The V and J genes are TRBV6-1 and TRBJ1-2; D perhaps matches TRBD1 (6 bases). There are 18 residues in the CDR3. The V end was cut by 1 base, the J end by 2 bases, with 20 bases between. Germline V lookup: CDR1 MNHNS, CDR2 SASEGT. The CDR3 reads CASSEGTGKFRSNYGYTF. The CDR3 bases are TGTGCCAGCAGTGAAGGAACAGGGAAGTTTCGTTCGAACTATGGCTACACCTTC.

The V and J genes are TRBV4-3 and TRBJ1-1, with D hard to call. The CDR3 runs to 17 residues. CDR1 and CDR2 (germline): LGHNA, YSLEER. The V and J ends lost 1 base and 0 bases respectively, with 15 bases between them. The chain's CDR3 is CASSQVPTSFMNTEAFF. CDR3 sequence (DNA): TGCGCCAGCAGCCAAGTGCCAACATCGTTCATGAACACTGAAGCTTTCTTT.

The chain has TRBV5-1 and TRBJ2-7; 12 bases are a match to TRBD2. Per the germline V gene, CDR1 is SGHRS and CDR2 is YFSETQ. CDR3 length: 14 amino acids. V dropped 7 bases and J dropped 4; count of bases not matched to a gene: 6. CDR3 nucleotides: TGCGCCAGCTCGACTAGCGGGGGAGATTACGAGCAGTACTTC. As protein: CASSTSGGDYEQYF.

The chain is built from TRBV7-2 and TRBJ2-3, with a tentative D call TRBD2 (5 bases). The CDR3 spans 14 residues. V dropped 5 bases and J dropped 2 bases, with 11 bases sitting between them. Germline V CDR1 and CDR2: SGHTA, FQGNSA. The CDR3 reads CASSPDWNTDTQYF. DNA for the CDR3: TGTGCCAGCAGCCCGGACTGGAACACAGATACGCAGTATTTT.

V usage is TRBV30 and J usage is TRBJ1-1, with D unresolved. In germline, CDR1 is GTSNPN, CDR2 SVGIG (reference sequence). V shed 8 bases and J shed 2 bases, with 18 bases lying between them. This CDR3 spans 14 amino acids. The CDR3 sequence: CARDLGAGNTEAFF. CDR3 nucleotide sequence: TGTGCCCGTGATCTTGGCGCGGGCAACACTGAAGCTTTCTTT. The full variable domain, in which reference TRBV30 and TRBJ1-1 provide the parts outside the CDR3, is SQTIHQWPATLVQPVGSPLSLECTVEGTSNPNLYWYRQAAGRGLQLLFYSVGIGQISSEVPQNLSASRPQDRQFILSSKKLLLSDSGFYLCARDLGAGNTEAFFGQGTRLTVV.

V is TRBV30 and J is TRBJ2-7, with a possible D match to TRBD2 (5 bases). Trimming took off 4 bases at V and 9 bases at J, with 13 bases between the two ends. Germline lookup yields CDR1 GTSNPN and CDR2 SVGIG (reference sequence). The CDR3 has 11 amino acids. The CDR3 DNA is TGTGCCTGGAATCCGGGGAGCGGGCAGTACTTC. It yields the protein CAWNPGSGQYF.

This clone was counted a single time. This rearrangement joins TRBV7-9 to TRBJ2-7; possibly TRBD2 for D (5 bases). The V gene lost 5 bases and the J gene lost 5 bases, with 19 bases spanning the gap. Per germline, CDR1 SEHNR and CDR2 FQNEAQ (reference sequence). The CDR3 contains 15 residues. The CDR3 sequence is CASSATGSDGDEQYF. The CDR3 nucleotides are TGTGCCAGCAGCGCAACGGGGTCAGACGGGGACGAGCAGTACTTC.

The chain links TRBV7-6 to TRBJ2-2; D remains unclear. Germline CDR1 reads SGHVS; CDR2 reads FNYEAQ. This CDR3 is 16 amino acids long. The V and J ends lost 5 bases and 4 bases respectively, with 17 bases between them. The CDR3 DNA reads TGTGCCAGCAGCCCGTTTTCGCCTTCGCGCACCGGGGAGCTGTTTTTT. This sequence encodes CASSPFSPSRTGELFF.

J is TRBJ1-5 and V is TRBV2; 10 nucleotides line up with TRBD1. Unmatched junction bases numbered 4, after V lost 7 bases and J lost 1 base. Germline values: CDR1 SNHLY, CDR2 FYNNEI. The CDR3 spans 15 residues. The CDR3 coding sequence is TGTGCCAGCAAACCGGGACAGGGGAGCAATCAGCCCCAGCATTTT. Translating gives CASKPGQGSNQPQHF.

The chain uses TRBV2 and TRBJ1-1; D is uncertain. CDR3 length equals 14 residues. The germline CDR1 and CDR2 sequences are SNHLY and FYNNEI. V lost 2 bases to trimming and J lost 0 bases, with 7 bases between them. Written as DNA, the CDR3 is TGTGCCAGCAGTGAATTCGGGGTGAACACTGAAGCTTTCTTT. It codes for CASSEFGVNTEAFF. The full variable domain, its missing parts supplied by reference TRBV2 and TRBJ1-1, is EPEVTQTPSHQVTQMGQEVILRCVPISNHLYFYWYRQILGQKVEFLVSFYNNEISEKSEIFDDQFSVERPDGSNFTLKIRSTKLEDSAMYFCASSEFGVNTEAFFGQGTRLTVV.

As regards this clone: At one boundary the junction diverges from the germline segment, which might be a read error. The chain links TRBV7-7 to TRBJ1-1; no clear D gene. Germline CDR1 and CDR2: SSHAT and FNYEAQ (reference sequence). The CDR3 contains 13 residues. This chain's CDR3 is CASSWRMNTEAFF. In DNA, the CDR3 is TGTGCTAGCAGCTGGCGGATGAACACTGAAGCTTTCTTT.

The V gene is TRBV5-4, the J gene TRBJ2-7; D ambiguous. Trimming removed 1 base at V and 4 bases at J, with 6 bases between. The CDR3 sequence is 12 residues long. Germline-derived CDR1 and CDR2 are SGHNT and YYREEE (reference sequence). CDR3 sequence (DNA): TGTGCCAGCAGCTTGACAGATTACGAGCAGTACTTC. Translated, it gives CASSLTDYEQYF.

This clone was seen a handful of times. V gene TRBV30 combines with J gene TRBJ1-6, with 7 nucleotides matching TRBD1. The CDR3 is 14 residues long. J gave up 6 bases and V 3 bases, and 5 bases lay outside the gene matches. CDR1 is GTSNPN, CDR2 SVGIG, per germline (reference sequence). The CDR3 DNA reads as TGTGCCTGGAGCGTTCAGGGGGGTAATTCACCCCTCCACTTT. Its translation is CAWSVQGGNSPLHF. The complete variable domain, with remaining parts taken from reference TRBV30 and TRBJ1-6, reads SQTIHQWPATLVQPVGSPLSLECTVEGTSNPNLYWYRQAAGRGLQLLFYSVGIGQISSEVPQNLSASRPQDRQFILSSKKLLLSDSGFYLCAWSVQGGNSPLHFGNGTRLTVT.